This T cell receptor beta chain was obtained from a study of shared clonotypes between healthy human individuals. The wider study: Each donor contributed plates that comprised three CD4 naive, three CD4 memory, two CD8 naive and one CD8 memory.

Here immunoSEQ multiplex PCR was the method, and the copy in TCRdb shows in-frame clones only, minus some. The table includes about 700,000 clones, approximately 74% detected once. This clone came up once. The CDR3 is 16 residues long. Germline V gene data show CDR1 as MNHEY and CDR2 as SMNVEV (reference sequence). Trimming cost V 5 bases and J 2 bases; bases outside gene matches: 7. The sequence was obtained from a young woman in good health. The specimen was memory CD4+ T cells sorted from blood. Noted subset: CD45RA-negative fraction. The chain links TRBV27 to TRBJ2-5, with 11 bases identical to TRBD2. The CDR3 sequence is CASSLHWTSGQETQYF. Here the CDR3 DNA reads TGTGCCAGCAGTCTACATTGGACTAGCGGGCAAGAGACCCAGTACTTC.